The next 15 T cell receptor beta chains were all read from a single sample in a study of T-cell reconstitution after alpha-beta-depleted transplantation in children. Unique molecular identifiers were incorporated when the TCRbeta library was constructed. MiXCR was run by TCRdb on the PCR reads, yielding one entry per CDR3 protein. This table has around 96,000 distinct CDR3 sequences, 12% appearing once. Sequences were derived from PBMCs from the stem cell graft donor, sampled from the stem cell graft. Source of these receptors: a human donor who donated a stem cell graft to a child with inherited bone marrow failure.

Note on this clonotype: A much more abundant neighbour one base away suggests this may be a read error. The CDR3 region has the DNA TGTGCCAGCAAAGGGCTAGCGGCAGTTTGGGAGCAGTTCTTC. Protein product: CASKGLAAVWEQFF. The chain joins TRBV6-1 to TRBJ2-1; TRBD2 agrees at 7 bases. CDR3 length: 14 amino acids. Germline assignment: CDR1 MNHNS and CDR2 SASEGT. The V gene end was trimmed by 7 bases and the J gene end by 10 bases; junction bases not matched to a gene: 13.

This clonotype has ten or more counts. The rearrangement uses TRBV7-2 and TRBJ1-2; D gene uncertain. V gave up 1 base and J gave up 9 bases, with 9 bases separating them. CDR1 is SGHTA and CDR2 is FQGNSA in the germline V gene. The CDR3 has 12 amino acids. The CDR3 spells CASSLETRSYTF. The CDR3, as DNA: TGTGCCAGCAGCTTAGAGACTCGTAGCTACACCTTC.

This clonotype came up many times. The chain carries TRBV12-3 or TRBV12-4 and TRBJ1-1, with a possible D match to TRBD1 (5 bases). The ends were cut back, 8 bases at V and 2 bases at J, with 15 bases in the middle. The CDR3 is 14 residues long. CDR3 nucleotides: TGTGCCAGCGCCGTTTTGGGGGGTAACACTGAAGCTTTCTTT. Translating it yields CASAVLGGNTEAFF.

In this sample, this clonotype turned up many times. This chain links TRBV29-1 with TRBJ2-4, with TRBD1 as a possible D gene (6 bases). Germline CDR1 reads SQVTM; CDR2 reads ANQGSEA. V lost 7 bases to trimming and J lost 7 bases, with 14 bases between them. CDR3 length: 12 residues. The CDR3 here is CSAGTGSNIQYF. The CDR3 bases are TGCAGCGCCGGAACAGGGTCCAACATTCAGTACTTC.

This clonotype was counted at least ten times. The V call is TRBV27, the J call TRBJ1-5; D remains ambiguous. The CDR3 loop spans 18 amino acids. CDR1 and CDR2 from the germline V gene are MNHEY and SMNVEV (reference sequence). The V end lost 2 bases, the J end lost 2 bases, and 19 bases lay between the germline ends. The CDR3: CASSLVAPLTAGNQPQHF. The CDR3 DNA reads as TGTGCCAGCAGTTTAGTGGCACCCCTCACAGCGGGCAATCAGCCCCAGCATTTT.

This clonotype was detected ten times or more. V and J are TRBV6-2 or TRBV6-3 and TRBJ2-1; 11 bases line up with TRBD2. After removal of 6 bases from V and 7 bases from J, the junction contained 11 bases not matched to a gene. The CDR3 has 16 amino acids. Germline CDR1 reads MNHEY; CDR2 reads SVGEGT. In DNA, the CDR3 is TGTGCCAGCAGCCCCCTGACTAGCGGGGTTAAGAATGAGCAGTTCTTC. Residues: CASSPLTSGVKNEQFF.

In the case of this clonotype: A much more abundant neighbour one base away suggests this may be a read error. The chain uses TRBV6-5 and TRBJ2-3; the D is unclear. Germline CDR1 reads MNHEY; CDR2 reads SVGAGI. V gave up 2 bases and J gave up 1 base, with 4 bases separating them. This CDR3 is 13 amino acids long. The CDR3 coding sequence is TGTGCCAGCAGTTACGGCGGCACAGATACGCAGTATTTT. It encodes CASSYGGTDTQYF.

This clonotype appeared many times. The V gene is TRBV5-1, the J gene TRBJ2-7; 9 nucleotides align to TRBD2. Germline CDR1 SGHRS, CDR2 YFSETQ. V lost 4 bases, J lost 9 bases, and 17 bases stayed unmatched. The CDR3 loop spans 16 amino acids. CDR3 sequence: CASSQTSGSSDVGQYF. The CDR3 DNA reads TGCGCCAGCAGCCAGACTAGCGGTTCGTCTGACGTCGGGCAGTACTTC.

In its sample, this clonotype was seen many times. This chain connects TRBV18 to TRBJ1-5, with a tentative D call TRBD1 (6 bases). The germline V and J ends were trimmed by 3 bases and 0 bases, with 12 bases remaining between them. Germline CDR1 is KGHSH and CDR2 is LQKENI. There are 16 residues in the CDR3. The CDR3 loop is CASSPQGQYSNQPQHF. The CDR3, as DNA: TGTGCCAGCTCACCGCAGGGACAATATAGCAATCAGCCCCAGCATTTT. The full variable domain, in which reference TRBV18 and TRBJ1-5 provide the parts outside the CDR3, is NAGVMQNPRHLVRRRGQEARLRCSPMKGHSHVYWYRQLPEEGLKFMVYLQKENIIDESGMPKERFSAEFPKEGPSILRIQQVVRGDSAAYFCASSPQGQYSNQPQHFGDGTRLSIL.

This clonotype was seen many times. The chain is built from TRBV29-1 and TRBJ1-1, with D possibly being TRBD1 (5 bases). In germline, CDR1 is SQVTM, CDR2 ANQGSEA. Deletions cut 4 bases from V and 4 bases from J, with 10 bases between. The CDR3 runs 12 residues. This CDR3 reads CSVAGGGTEAFF. Here the CDR3 DNA reads TGCAGCGTTGCGGGGGGAGGCACTGAAGCTTTCTTT.

This clonotype was observed many times. The rearrangement uses TRBV2 and TRBJ2-3; D is unclear. The CDR3 loop spans 16 amino acids. The germline V gene encodes CDR1 SNHLY and CDR2 FYNNEI. Trimming cost V 6 bases and J 0 bases, with 16 bases left between them. For the CDR3, the DNA is TGTGCCAGCAGAGGATGGGTAGCTACTAGCACAGATACGCAGTATTTT. It is translated as CASRGWVATSTDTQYF.

Many counts were recorded for this clonotype. The V and J genes are TRBV11-1 and TRBJ2-1; D is possibly TRBD2 (5 bases). The CDR3 extends over 15 amino acids. Germline V CDR1 and CDR2: SGHAT, FQDESV (reference sequence). Trimming removed 6 bases at V and 10 bases at J, with 22 bases between. CDR3 sequence reads: CASSQSEAGLQEQFF. DNA for the CDR3: TGTGCCAGCAGTCAATCTGAGGCGGGTCTGCAGGAGCAGTTCTTC.

This clonotype was seen many times. This CDR3 is CASQEVAANEKLFF. CDR3 coding DNA: TGTGCCAGCCAGGAAGTCGCGGCTAATGAAAAACTGTTTTTT. V usage is TRBV19 and J usage is TRBJ1-4, with D hard to call. Trimming took 9 bases from V and 3 from J, leaving 14 bases between them. CDR1 and CDR2 from the germline V gene are LNHDA and SQIVND (reference sequence). CDR3 length: 14 amino acids.

This clonotype was observed a few times. The chain recombines TRBV7-9 with TRBJ2-5, with 9 bases matching TRBD1. The V gene end was trimmed by 5 bases and the J gene end by 4 bases; junction bases not matched to a gene: 8. The CDR3 is made up of 15 amino acids. Germline V CDR1 and CDR2: SEHNR, FQNEAQ (reference sequence). The CDR3 is CASSPWDRAGETQYF. In DNA form, the CDR3 reads TGTGCCAGCAGCCCCTGGGACAGGGCGGGAGAGACCCAGTACTTC. Full variable domain (remainder filled in from reference TRBV7-9 and TRBJ2-5): DTGVSQNPRHKITKRGQNVTFRCDPISEHNRLYWYRQTLGQGPEFLTYFQNEAQLEKSRLLSDRFSAERPKGSFSTLEIQRTEQGDSAMYLCASSPWDRAGETQYFGPGTRLLVL.

This clonotype was detected ten times or more. This rearrangement joins TRBV5-1 to TRBJ2-2, with D tentatively TRBD1 or TRBD2 (5 bases each). CDR3 length equals 14 residues. CDR1 and CDR2 from the germline V gene are SGHRS and YFSETQ. Trimming cost V 1 base and J 6 bases, with 10 bases left between them. CDR3 bases: TGCGCCAGCAGCTTGTCGTGGGGGTCCGGGGAGCTGTTTTTT. This sequence encodes CASSLSWGSGELFF.